The next 8 T cell receptor beta chains were all read from a single sample in a study of radiation and T cells in renal cell carcinoma. Sequenced by immunoSEQ multiplex PCR; TCRdb stores in-frame clones only, minus some. The data show 160,000 or so clones, about 87% seen once. The time point is: blood 2 weeks post-SBRT. The treatment: 15 Gy SBRT to primary tumor, nephrectomy 4 weeks later. Source: blood, taken from a patient whose treatment included radiotherapy and nephrectomy. These receptors all stem from a woman in her forties or fifties with renal cell carcinoma.

The V and J genes are TRBV11-2 and TRBJ1-2, with D uncertain. The germline V and J ends were trimmed by 6 bases and 7 bases, with 12 bases remaining between them. This CDR3 has 12 residues. The V gene's germline CDR1 is SGHAT and CDR2 FQNNGV. CDR3 loop: CASRSGVGGYTF. The CDR3 DNA sequence: TGTGCCAGCAGGTCGGGTGTAGGTGGCTACACCTTC. The whole variable domain, remainder taken from reference TRBV11-2 and TRBJ1-2, is EAGVAQSPRYKIIEKRQSVAFWCNPISGHATLYWYQQILGQGPKLLIQFQNNGVVDDSQLPKDRFSAERLKGVDSTLKIQPAKLEDSAVYLCASRSGVGGYTFGSGTRLTVV.

This chain connects TRBV9 to TRBJ2-1; no clear D. V was pared by 0 bases and J by 0 bases, with 4 bases between. Germline CDR1 reads SGDLS; CDR2 reads YYNGEE. This CDR3 has 14 residues. CDR3 nucleotide sequence: TGTGCCAGCAGCGTAGGGACCTCCTACAATGAGCAGTTCTTC. This sequence encodes CASSVGTSYNEQFF.

This chain uses TRBV2 with TRBJ2-1, with TRBD2 matching 9 bases. Trimming took 7 bases from V and 10 from J; bases not matched to a gene: 8. The germline V gene has CDR1 SNHLY and CDR2 FYNNEI. CDR3 length: 13 residues. The CDR3 DNA is TGTGCCAGCAACGGCGGGGGGGCCAGGGAGCAGTTCTTC. Its protein product is CASNGGGAREQFF.

This clone has only a few counts. This rearrangement joins TRBV12-5 to TRBJ1-1, with no clear D. Per the germline V gene, CDR1 is LGHNT and CDR2 is FRNRAP. Trimming stripped 5 bases from V and 7 bases from J, with 8 bases between. This CDR3 has 11 amino acids. CDR3 in amino acids: CASGQSREAFF. In nucleotides, the CDR3 is TGTGCTAGTGGTCAGTCCCGTGAAGCTTTCTTT.

The chain is built from TRBV14 and TRBJ2-3; 10 bases are a match to TRBD2. The CDR3 spans 18 residues. CDR1 is SGHDN, CDR2 FVKESK, per germline. V trimming: 1 base; J trimming: 4 bases; junction bases outside the gene matches: 11. In nucleotides, the CDR3 is TGTGCCAGCAGCCAAGCACATCCGGGACTAGCGAGGCCAGATACGCAGTATTTT. Amino acids: CASSQAHPGLARPDTQYF.

The rearrangement uses TRBV19 and TRBJ1-2; D gene unclear. This CDR3 spans 16 amino acids. The V gene lost 0 bases and the J gene lost 4 bases, with 15 bases spanning the gap. The germline gives CDR1 LNHDA, CDR2 SQIVND (reference sequence). CDR3: CASSIDLGGLAYGYTF. CDR3 nucleotide sequence: TGTGCCAGTAGTATAGATCTGGGAGGGCTCGCCTATGGCTACACCTTC.

The genes are TRBV5-8 and TRBJ2-7; 16 bases are shared with TRBD2. With 3 bases clipped from V and 3 bases from J, the junction kept 6 bases outside the gene matches. The V gene's germline CDR1 is SGHTS and CDR2 YDEGEE. This CDR3 has 17 residues. In DNA form, the CDR3 reads TGTGCCAGCAGCTCGGGACTAGCGGGGGGGTACCTCTACGAGCAGTACTTC. It specifies CASSSGLAGGYLYEQYF.

This rearrangement joins TRBV5-6 to TRBJ2-3, with D unresolved. This CDR3 comprises 15 residues. Germline CDR1 and CDR2: SGHDT and YYEEEE. Trimming removed 0 bases from V and 1 base from J, with 9 bases in between. The CDR3 sequence is CASSLEARRTDTQYF. The CDR3 nucleotides are TGTGCCAGCAGCTTGGAGGCGCGGCGCACAGATACGCAGTATTTT.